A single sample is the source of the 30 T cell receptor beta chains below, sequenced in a study of T cells in Graves' hyperthyroidism and ophthalmopathy (dated 2019 in TCRdb). The library was produced with multiplex PCR. Reads for this sample came from an Illumina HiSeq 2000. The TCR beta CDR3 regions were amplified from the RNA transcripts. A first-round RT-PCR of the TCR CDR3 used the HTBI primer set with the Qiagen OneStep RT-PCR kit. The public sequencing data were trimmed at Q25 with fastp and processed into clonotypes with MiXCR by TCRdb, which kept only in-frame beta chains. CDR3 protein duplicates are merged, each entry listing the most common genes and DNA. This sample comprises around 450,000 distinct CDR3 sequences, around a sixth of them detected only once. The ten largest clonotypes hold roughly 13% of the sample. Input material: blood. These receptors all come from a woman younger than 35 with Graves' hyperthyroidism.

The genes are TRBV4-2 and TRBJ2-2; D unresolved. Germline V gives CDR1 LGHNA, CDR2 YNFKEQ. The CDR3 has 16 residues. V was shortened by 0 bases and J by 0 bases, with 8 bases between the two germline ends. Here the CDR3 reads CASSQDRSSNTGELFF. The CDR3 nucleotides are TGTGCCAGCAGCCAAGATCGGAGTTCGAACACCGGGGAGCTGTTTTTT.

The V and J genes are TRBV20-1 and TRBJ2-5; 16 bases map to TRBD2. CDR3 length: 17 residues. Germline CDR1 DFQATT, CDR2 SNEGSKA (reference sequence). After removal of 2 bases from V and 1 base from J, the junction contained 4 bases not matched to a gene. Written as DNA, the CDR3 is TGCAGTGCTAGAAGGGGACTAGCGGGAGGGCCCCAAGAGACCCAGTACTTC. Residues: CSARRGLAGGPQETQYF.

In this sample, this clonotype turned up a few times. The V call is TRBV7-9, the J call TRBJ2-7; perhaps TRBD2 as D (7 bases). Trimming took 6 bases from V and 1 from J, leaving 19 bases between them. The CDR3 consists of 16 residues. Germline loops: CDR1 SEHNR, CDR2 FQNEAQ (reference sequence). CDR3 sequence: CASSHPGGGDSYEQYF. The CDR3 nucleotides read TGTGCCAGCAGTCACCCGGGCGGGGGCGATTCCTACGAGCAGTACTTC.

This clonotype was detected a few times. The rearrangement uses TRBV6-2 or TRBV6-3 and TRBJ2-1, with D uncertain. The length of the CDR3 is 13 residues. With 4 bases removed from V and 4 bases from J, the gap between germline ends came to 8 bases. In germline, CDR1 is MNHEY, CDR2 SVGEGT. CDR3 bases: TGTGCCAGCAGTTTCGTCCCGTACAATGAGCAGTTCTTC. It yields the protein CASSFVPYNEQFF.

This clonotype was counted at least ten times. The rearrangement joins TRBV20-1 to TRBJ2-1; tentatively, D is TRBD1 or TRBD2 (5 bases each). V dropped 4 bases and J dropped 0 bases, with 13 bases sitting between them. CDR3 length: 15 amino acids. The V gene's germline CDR1 is DFQATT and CDR2 SNEGSKA (reference sequence). In DNA, the CDR3 is TGCAGTGCTACCCCCGGGACCATCTCCTACAATGAGCAGTTCTTC. It specifies CSATPGTISYNEQFF.

The table lists this clonotype with many counts. A much larger clone lies one base from this, so it may be a read error. This chain links TRBV6-2 or TRBV6-3 with TRBJ1-1; no definite D call. The germline V and J ends were trimmed by 4 bases and 0 bases, with 3 bases remaining between them. CDR3 length: 12 residues. Germline V CDR1 and CDR2: MNHEY, SVGEGT. In DNA, the CDR3 is TGTGCCAGCAGTTGCGTGAACACTGAAGCTTTCTTT. Amino acids: CASSCVNTEAFF.

This clonotype was counted many times. V and J are TRBV3-1 and TRBJ1-2, with 11 bases lining up with TRBD1. Germline V gives CDR1 LGHDT, CDR2 YNNKEL (reference sequence). This CDR3 has 15 residues. After removal of 1 base from V and 6 bases from J, the junction contained 4 bases not matched to a gene. The CDR3 DNA is TGTGCCAGCAGCCAAGTGGACAGGGGGCGGAATGGCTACACCTTC. Translation gives CASSQVDRGRNGYTF.

This clonotype showed up just a few times. V and J are TRBV6-2 or TRBV6-3 and TRBJ2-7; D gene ambiguous. The CDR3 loop spans 13 amino acids. Germline values: CDR1 MNHEY, CDR2 SVGEGT. V gave up 6 bases and J gave up 2 bases, with 11 bases separating them. CDR3 sequence: CASSPTYTYEQYF. CDR3 nucleotides: TGTGCCAGCAGCCCGACATACACCTACGAGCAGTACTTC.

CDR3 region: CATQDRWGTEAFF. The CDR3 nucleotides are TGTGCCACCCAGGACAGGTGGGGCACTGAAGCTTTCTTT. V is TRBV24-1 and J is TRBJ1-1; 7 bases fit TRBD1. Germline V CDR1 and CDR2: KGHDR, SFDVKD. The CDR3 runs to 13 residues. With 9 bases clipped from V and 4 bases from J, the junction kept 7 bases outside the gene matches.

The chain has TRBV5-4 and TRBJ2-1; TRBD1 agrees at 7 bases. Germline V gives CDR1 SGHNT, CDR2 YYREEE (reference sequence). This CDR3 is built from 16 residues. The J segment lost 6 bases and the V segment lost 4 bases, leaving 13 bases of the junction unmatched. The CDR3 reads CASSPLTTGQGNEQFF. CDR3 in DNA: TGTGCCAGCAGCCCCTTAACGACAGGGCAGGGCAATGAGCAGTTCTTC.

This clonotype was seen a handful of times. A much larger clone sits a single nucleotide away, making a read error possible. This rearrangement joins TRBV11-2 to TRBJ1-1; D is undetermined. The CDR3 is 11 amino acids. The germline V gene encodes CDR1 SGHAT and CDR2 FQNNGV. The CDR3 region is CAGSAGVEAFF. The CDR3 nucleotides are TGTGCCGGCAGCGCCGGGGTGGAAGCTTTCTTT.

This clonotype showed up many times. The chain employs TRBV2 and TRBJ1-1; 7 bases are a match to TRBD1. The V segment lost 5 bases and the J segment 0 bases; nucleotides outside the gene matches: 12. This CDR3 contains 17 residues. The V gene's germline CDR1 is SNHLY and CDR2 FYNNEI. CDR3 protein: CASSFGQDGLMNTEAFF. Here the CDR3 DNA reads TGTGCCAGCAGTTTTGGACAGGACGGCTTAATGAACACTGAAGCTTTCTTT.

This clonotype has at least ten counts. V gene TRBV20-1 combines with J gene TRBJ1-3; weak D call: TRBD1 (5 bases). CDR1 is DFQATT, CDR2 SNEGSKA, per germline (reference sequence). This CDR3 comprises 14 residues. V was shortened by 3 bases and J by 0 bases, with 9 bases between the two germline ends. The CDR3 is CSASPTDSGNTIYF. CDR3 bases: TGCAGTGCTAGTCCGACAGACTCTGGAAACACCATATATTTT.

This clonotype was recorded many times. The rearrangement uses TRBV18 and TRBJ1-2; D remains unclear. Trimming shortened V by 1 base and J by 5 bases, and 11 bases separated the two germline ends. The CDR3 is 14 amino acids. The germline V gene has CDR1 KGHSH and CDR2 LQKENI. CDR3: CASSPLKKRYGYTF. The CDR3 DNA sequence: TGTGCCAGCTCACCACTAAAAAAGCGGTATGGCTACACCTTC.

This clonotype has ten or more counts. The CDR3 DNA is TGTGCCAGCAGTTTATTAAGGGCCCTCGATGGCTACACCTTC. It encodes CASSLLRALDGYTF. The genes are TRBV28 and TRBJ1-2, with unresolved D. The CDR3 has 14 amino acids. The V gene lost 1 base and the J gene lost 6 bases, with 12 bases spanning the gap. CDR1 is MDHEN, CDR2 SYDVKM, per germline.

This clonotype has a count of ten or more. J is TRBJ1-5 and V is TRBV6-2 or TRBV6-3, with TRBD1 as a possible D gene (5 bases). Germline V gene lookup returns CDR1 MNHEY and CDR2 SVGEGT. The CDR3 runs to 18 residues. V gave up 2 bases and J gave up 0 bases, with 17 bases separating them. For the CDR3, the DNA is TGTGCCAGCAGTTACGAGTTGGGGGGAGGCTATAGCAATCAGCCCCAGCATTTT. Translation gives CASSYELGGGYSNQPQHF.

The sample holds many counts of this clonotype. The J gene is TRBJ2-1, the V gene TRBV6-2 or TRBV6-3, with TRBD2 identical over 8 bases. The V and J ends lost 4 bases and 8 bases, in that order; junction bases with no gene match: 10. The germline gives CDR1 MNHEY, CDR2 SVGEGT. The CDR3 is 15 residues long. The CDR3 here is CASSSIAGPVHEQFF. For the CDR3, the DNA is TGTGCCAGCAGTTCCATAGCGGGGCCCGTCCATGAGCAGTTCTTC.

There are a few counts of this clonotype. The rearrangement uses TRBV7-9 and TRBJ2-7, with D possibly TRBD2 on 6 matching bases. The length of the CDR3 is 16 residues. The germline V gene has CDR1 SEHNR and CDR2 FQNEAQ (reference sequence). V was cut by 1 base and J by 0 bases, with 13 bases left in between. The chain's CDR3 is CASSLGGRRSSYEQYF. CDR3 coding DNA: TGTGCCAGCAGCTTAGGGGGGAGGAGGAGCTCCTACGAGCAGTACTTC.

This clonotype has a count of ten or more. The chain recombines TRBV7-2 with TRBJ1-5; D may be TRBD1 (5 bases). CDR1 and CDR2 (germline): SGHTA, FQGNSA. V lost 3 bases, J lost 9 bases, and 9 bases lay in between. This CDR3 is 12 amino acids long. CDR3 nucleotide sequence: TGTGCCAGCAGCTTGGACGGGGGGCCCCAGCATTTT. This codes for CASSLDGGPQHF.

This chain links TRBV20-1 with TRBJ1-1, with 7 nucleotides matching TRBD1. CDR3 size: 15 residues. V dropped 6 bases and J dropped 1; count of bases not matched to a gene: 11. Germline V gene sequence: CDR1 DFQATT, CDR2 SNEGSKA (reference sequence). CDR3 loop: CSAPKVTGRNTEAFF. The CDR3 DNA reads as TGCAGTGCCCCGAAAGTGACAGGGAGGAACACTGAAGCTTTCTTT.

Notes on this clonotype: A read error may explain this, as a much larger clone is one base away. Here the CDR3 reads CASSYGGISYEQYF. CDR3 coding DNA: TGTGCCAGCAGTTACGGGGGGATCTCCTACGAGCAGTACTTC. This chain uses TRBV6-9 with TRBJ2-7; TRBD2 aligns across 7 bases. Germline V lookup: CDR1 MNHGY, CDR2 SVAAGI. CDR3 length: 14 residues. The V and J ends lost 3 bases and 0 bases, in that order; junction bases with no gene match: 2.

The chain is built from TRBV7-2 and TRBJ1-2, with D tentatively TRBD1 (5 bases). This CDR3 comprises 16 residues. Germline loops: CDR1 SGHTA, CDR2 FQGNSA. V lost 0 bases to trimming and J lost 3 bases, with 14 bases between them. The CDR3 reads CASSLATAEGYYGYTF. CDR3 in DNA: TGTGCCAGCAGCTTAGCGACAGCGGAGGGATACTATGGCTACACCTTC.

The table lists this clonotype with a few counts. V and J are TRBV6-1 and TRBJ1-1, with D uncertain. The CDR3 extends over 13 amino acids. The ends were cut back, 6 bases at V and 5 bases at J, with 13 bases in the middle. Germline V gene lookup returns CDR1 MNHNS and CDR2 SASEGT. The CDR3 sequence: CASRETLRTEAFF. The CDR3 DNA reads TGTGCCAGCAGAGAGACTCTGAGGACTGAAGCTTTCTTT.

This clonotype was seen repeatedly, ten times or more. The V and J genes are TRBV11-2 and TRBJ1-1; D is uncertain. There are 14 residues in the CDR3. Germline V lookup: CDR1 SGHAT, CDR2 FQNNGV. Trimming took off 6 bases at V and 1 base at J, with 12 bases between the two ends. The CDR3 sequence: CASRRYGRNTEAFF. CDR3 nucleotides: TGTGCCAGCAGAAGGTACGGAAGGAACACTGAAGCTTTCTTT.

On this clonotype: In this CDR3 the conserved last residue, phenylalanine or tryptophan, is missing, so a read error is likely. The chain recombines TRBV20-1 with TRBJ2-7, with D possibly called TRBD1 or TRBD2 (5 bases each). This CDR3 has 12 amino acids. Trimming stripped 6 bases from V and 6 bases from J, with 15 bases between. From germline, CDR1 is DFQATT and CDR2 SNEGSKA (reference sequence). This chain's CDR3 is CSAQSGTLEQYL. DNA for the CDR3: TGCAGTGCCCAGAGTGGGACCCTCGAGCAGTACCTC.

There are many counts of this clonotype. This chain connects TRBV18 to TRBJ1-5; perhaps TRBD1 as D (5 bases). V dropped 3 bases and J dropped 7 bases, with 10 bases sitting between them. The CDR3 spans 13 residues. The germline CDR1 and CDR2 sequences are KGHSH and LQKENI. CDR3 sequence (DNA): TGTGCCAGCTCACCGGGGGAGGGACAGCCCCAGCATTTT. It is translated as CASSPGEGQPQHF.

The sample holds many counts of this clonotype. The chain joins TRBV28 to TRBJ2-7; tentatively, D is TRBD1 (5 bases). Trimming took 6 bases from V and 0 from J, leaving 6 bases between them. Germline V gives CDR1 MDHEN, CDR2 SYDVKM. The CDR3 totals 12 residues. The CDR3 region is CASSRVSYEQYF. The DNA for the CDR3 is TGTGCCAGCAGCAGGGTCTCCTACGAGCAGTACTTC.

In its sample, this clonotype was seen many times. The rearrangement links TRBV7-2 to TRBJ2-5; 10 bases match TRBD2. This CDR3 has 14 amino acids. Germline values: CDR1 SGHTA, CDR2 FQGNSA. V was pared by 5 bases and J by 4 bases, with 4 bases of the junction left unmatched. CDR3 DNA sequence: TGTGCCAGCAGCCAAAGCGGGGGGGCAGAGACCCAGTACTTC. It encodes CASSQSGGAETQYF.

This clonotype was seen repeatedly, ten times or more. The rearrangement joins TRBV28 to TRBJ1-2; 10 nucleotides align to TRBD1. Germline V gene data show CDR1 as MDHEN and CDR2 as SYDVKM. The trim removed 2 bases at V and 5 bases at J, leaving 5 bases unmatched. The CDR3 spans 15 residues. This chain's CDR3 is CASSLPGQGSYGYTF. As DNA, the CDR3 is TGTGCCAGCAGTTTACCGGGACAGGGGAGTTATGGCTACACCTTC.

For this clonotype: Since a much larger clone is just one base distant, this may be a read error. The chain links TRBV2 to TRBJ2-1; 14 nucleotides line up with TRBD2. The J call may be incorrect, as the DNA end agrees better with TRBJ2-7. The CDR3 runs 17 residues. Germline V lookup: CDR1 SNHLY, CDR2 FYNNEI. The chain's CDR3 is CASTMTSGRATYNEQYF. The DNA for the CDR3 is TGTGCCAGCACGATGACTAGCGGGAGGGCCACCTACAATGAGCAGTACTTC.